Each of the 8 T cell receptor beta chains below was sequenced from the same sample in a study of blood T cell repertoires in COVID-19. Method: immunoSEQ multiplex PCR; TCRdb's copy keeps in-frame clones and lacks some. The table lists over 30,000 clones, approximately 88% of them singletons, with 8.5% to 10% in the top ten. Source material: peripheral blood. The receptors were sampled from a human donor in a cohort sampled during active COVID-19.

In nucleotides, the CDR3 is TGTGCCAGCAGTTTATCGTGGAGGAATCAGCCCCAGCATTTT. Protein product: CASSLSWRNQPQHF. The rearrangement joins TRBV27 to TRBJ1-5, with no clear D. The CDR3 covers 14 residues. The ends were cut back, 0 bases at V and 4 bases at J, with 7 bases in the middle. Germline CDR1 MNHEY, CDR2 SMNVEV (reference sequence).

This clone has only a few counts. The V and J genes are TRBV6-5 and TRBJ2-7; a weak D match, TRBD2 (5 bases). With 7 bases removed from V and 0 bases from J, the gap between germline ends came to 13 bases. This CDR3 contains 14 residues. CDR1 and CDR2 (germline): MNHEY, SVGAGI. The CDR3 nucleotides read TGTGCCAGCACCGCCGGCGGGTACTCCTACGAGCAGTACTTC. This gives the protein CASTAGGYSYEQYF.

The chain recombines TRBV2 with TRBJ2-7, with a tentative D call TRBD1 (6 bases). Deletions cut 8 bases from V and 3 bases from J, with 11 bases between. The CDR3 is 12 amino acids. The germline CDR1 and CDR2 sequences are SNHLY and FYNNEI. CDR3 bases: TGTGCCAGCTCATTACAGGGCTACGAGCAGTACTTC. Translating gives CASSLQGYEQYF. Full variable domain (missing parts from reference TRBV2 and TRBJ2-7): EPEVTQTPSHQVTQMGQEVILRCVPISNHLYFYWYRQILGQKVEFLVSFYNNEISEKSEIFDDQFSVERPDGSNFTLKIRSTKLEDSAMYFCASSLQGYEQYFGPGTRLTVT.

The genes are TRBV7-3 and TRBJ2-7; 14 bases are a match to TRBD2. J was trimmed by 3 bases and V by 4 bases; bases with no gene match: 23. This CDR3 has 22 residues. Germline V gene data show CDR1 as SGHTA and CDR2 as FQGTGA. The DNA for the CDR3 is TGTGCCAGCAGCTCGCGGATGAAAACCGGGACTAGCGGGAGAAAATTCGGCTACGAGCAGTACTTC. Protein product: CASSSRMKTGTSGRKFGYEQYF. Supplemented by reference TRBV7-3 and TRBJ2-7, the full variable domain reads GAGVSQTPSNKVTEKGKYVELRCDPISGHTALYWYRQSLGQGPEFLIYFQGTGAADDSGLPNDRFFAVRPEGSVSTLKIQRTERGDSAVYLCASSSRMKTGTSGRKFGYEQYFGPGTRLTVT.

V gene TRBV19 combines with J gene TRBJ2-1, with TRBD2 as a possible D gene (7 bases). Germline loops: CDR1 LNHDA, CDR2 SQIVND (reference sequence). The V end was cut by 3 bases, the J end by 9 bases, with 15 bases between. CDR3 length: 14 residues. CDR3: CASSMGGGGVEQFF. For the CDR3, the DNA is TGTGCCAGTAGTATGGGTGGGGGGGGCGTTGAGCAGTTCTTC.

The chain couples TRBV7-8 to TRBJ2-7; D is undetermined. CDR3 length: 14 amino acids. Germline V lookup: CDR1 SGHVS, CDR2 FQNEAQ. V lost 1 base and J 3 bases, leaving 10 bases between the germline ends. The CDR3 DNA sequence: TGTGCCAGCAGCTTAGTGGGCAGGAACTACGAGCAGTACTTC. Protein sequence: CASSLVGRNYEQYF.

This clone has a single count. V is TRBV27 and J is TRBJ2-1, with 10 nucleotides matching TRBD2. With V trimmed by 6 bases and J by 6 bases, 5 bases remained unmatched. Germline lookup yields CDR1 MNHEY and CDR2 SMNVEV (reference sequence). The CDR3 covers 14 residues. CDR3 coding DNA: TGTGCCAGCAGAGGACTAGCGGCAACCAATGAGCAGTTCTTC. The encoded protein is CASRGLAATNEQFF.

The V and J genes are TRBV5-1 and TRBJ1-4; possible D gene TRBD1, 6 bases. V lost 5 bases to trimming and J lost 2 bases, with 19 bases between them. Per the germline V gene, CDR1 is SGHRS and CDR2 is YFSETQ. This CDR3 has 17 residues. CDR3 sequence: CASRQRGGGSTNEKLFF. The CDR3 nucleotides read TGCGCCAGCAGGCAAAGGGGGGGCGGGTCGACTAATGAAAAACTGTTTTTT.